The 24 T cell receptor beta chains in this list originate from one sample, sequenced in a study of blood T cell repertoires in COVID-19. Profiling relied on immunoSEQ multiplex PCR, and the TCRdb table lists in-frame clones only, not all of them. The sample has roughly 250,000 clones, less than 90% seen once. The sequenced sample consisted of peripheral blood. The source is a woman younger than 45 with COVID-19, enrolled during active disease.

A remark on this clone: The germline gene is not matched at one end of the junction; a read error may be the cause. This chain uses TRBV7-9 with TRBJ1-2, with TRBD1 matching 7 bases. Germline assignment: CDR1 SEHNR and CDR2 FQNEAQ (reference sequence). The CDR3 totals 13 residues. The DNA for the CDR3 is TGTGCCAGCAGCTTGACACTAAGGACAGGAATCGAGTTC. Its translation: CASSLTLRTGIEF.

The chain has TRBV6-5 and TRBJ2-7; D may be TRBD2 (7 bases). The V gene's germline CDR1 is MNHEY and CDR2 SVGAGI. V dropped 11 bases and J dropped 6 bases, with 23 bases sitting between them. The CDR3 spans 14 residues. DNA of the CDR3: TGTGCCGCCGCCCCCGGGGGGCCTTCGGGCGAGCAGTACTTC. Translation: CAAAPGGPSGEQYF.

This chain links TRBV2 with TRBJ2-7; a possible D gene is TRBD2 (6 bases). Trimming cost V 7 bases and J 0 bases, with 16 bases left between them. The germline V gene has CDR1 SNHLY and CDR2 FYNNEI. The CDR3 length is 15 residues. CDR3 sequence: CASKELLALSYEQYF. CDR3 sequence (DNA): TGTGCCAGCAAGGAGTTACTAGCCCTCTCCTACGAGCAGTACTTC.

The rearrangement links TRBV2 to TRBJ1-2, with D unresolved. CDR1 and CDR2 (germline): SNHLY, FYNNEI. The CDR3 length is 15 residues. V lost 7 bases to trimming and J lost 0 bases, with 15 bases between them. The CDR3 is CASNRDTDSNYGYTF. In DNA, the CDR3 is TGTGCCAGCAATCGGGATACGGACTCTAACTATGGCTACACCTTC. The whole variable domain, remainder taken from reference TRBV2 and TRBJ1-2, is EPEVTQTPSHQVTQMGQEVILRCVPISNHLYFYWYRQILGQKVEFLVSFYNNEISEKSEIFDDQFSVERPDGSNFTLKIRSTKLEDSAMYFCASNRDTDSNYGYTFGSGTRLTVV.

The sample holds one count of this clone. The V call is TRBV2, the J call TRBJ2-3; TRBD1 agrees at 8 bases. Trimming at V came to 9 bases and at J to 5 bases, leaving 10 bases not matched to a gene. Germline CDR1 SNHLY, CDR2 FYNNEI. This CDR3 region has 14 residues. The CDR3 region is CARGMTGAVDTQYF. The DNA of the CDR3 is TGTGCCAGGGGGATGACAGGGGCAGTAGATACGCAGTATTTT.

The chain uses TRBV5-5 and TRBJ2-6; possible D gene TRBD1, 5 bases. The CDR3 spans 18 residues. CDR1 and CDR2 from the germline V gene are SGHKS and YYEKEE (reference sequence). Trimming removed 0 bases at V and 1 base at J, with 14 bases between. CDR3 amino acids: CASSLVGQLTSGANVLTF. For the CDR3, the DNA is TGTGCCAGCAGCTTGGTCGGACAACTGACATCTGGGGCCAACGTCCTGACTTTC.

The J gene is TRBJ1-1, the V gene TRBV7-8, with 10 bases fitting TRBD1. The CDR3 runs to 16 residues. Germline CDR1 reads SGHVS; CDR2 reads FQNEAQ. V was clipped by 0 bases and J by 4 bases; unmatched bases: 5. This CDR3 is CASSLARGQGSTEAFF. CDR3 coding DNA: TGTGCCAGCAGCTTAGCGCGGGGACAGGGGAGCACTGAAGCTTTCTTT.

The chain is built from TRBV5-1 and TRBJ2-7; D unclear. Germline V gene data show CDR1 as SGHRS and CDR2 as YFSETQ. V dropped 0 bases and J dropped 3 bases, with 7 bases sitting between them. The CDR3 is made up of 13 amino acids. The CDR3 reads CASSLGPGYEQYF. The CDR3, as DNA: TGCGCCAGCAGCTTGGGCCCGGGCTACGAGCAGTACTTC.

The J gene is TRBJ1-5, the V gene TRBV24-1, with D unclear. Germline V gene sequence: CDR1 KGHDR, CDR2 SFDVKD. The CDR3 is 15 amino acids. V was clipped by 4 bases and J by 0 bases, with 9 bases between them. In nucleotides, the CDR3 is TGTGCCACCAGTGAGGGCCCGGATAGCAATCAGCCCCAGCATTTT. Amino acids: CATSEGPDSNQPQHF.

CDR3 bases: TGTGCCAGCAGCTTGACCGGGACAGGGTTGGTAGGTCGAGAGACCCAGTACTTC. It specifies CASSLTGTGLVGRETQYF. The chain couples TRBV5-5 to TRBJ2-5, with 9 bases matching TRBD1. This CDR3 spans 18 amino acids. Losses at the gene ends were 1 base for V and 4 bases for J; bases not matched to a gene: 14. Germline V lookup: CDR1 SGHKS, CDR2 YYEKEE (reference sequence).

As regards this clone: The same CDR3 arises from other DNA sequences in this sample as well. The chain recombines TRBV4-1 with TRBJ2-2; no reliable D call. Germline V gene sequence: CDR1 MGHRA, CDR2 YSYEKL. CDR3 length: 11 residues. The V end was cut by 4 bases, the J end by 7 bases, with 4 bases between. In DNA form, the CDR3 reads TGCGCCAGCAGCCTCCTCGGGGAGCTGTTTTTT. Translation gives CASSLLGELFF.

This clone was seen only once. The chain recombines TRBV7-9 with TRBJ2-7; D perhaps matches TRBD2 (5 bases). The ends were cut back, 5 bases at V and 6 bases at J, with 14 bases in the middle. Germline V gene data show CDR1 as SEHNR and CDR2 as FQNEAQ (reference sequence). This CDR3 has 13 amino acids. The CDR3 protein is CASSPEVGFEQYF. CDR3 nucleotide sequence: TGTGCCAGCAGCCCGGAGGTAGGGTTCGAGCAGTACTTC.

The CDR3 nucleotides are TGCGCCAGCAGCGAGGGACAGACCCCTCGGGGCACCATATATTTT. It translates to CASSEGQTPRGTIYF. The rearrangement uses TRBV5-1 and TRBJ1-3; TRBD1 matches at 7 bases. Looked up from germline, CDR1 is SGHRS and CDR2 is YFSETQ. Trimming at V came to 4 bases and at J to 9 bases, leaving 13 bases not matched to a gene. The CDR3 contains 15 residues.

The CDR3 here is CASSIYEGSMSGYTF. The CDR3 DNA is TGTGCCAGTAGTATTTACGAGGGCTCCATGAGTGGCTACACCTTC. This rearrangement joins TRBV19 to TRBJ1-2; D is undetermined. The germline gives CDR1 LNHDA, CDR2 SQIVND (reference sequence). The CDR3 extends over 15 amino acids. V was clipped by 3 bases and J by 7 bases, with 18 bases between them. Combining the CDR3 with reference TRBV19 and TRBJ1-2 gives the whole variable domain DGGITQSPKYLFRKEGQNVTLSCEQNLNHDAMYWYRQDPGQGLRLIYYSQIVNDFQKGDIAEGYSVSREKKESFPLTVTSAQKNPTAFYLCASSIYEGSMSGYTFGSGTRLTVV.

This clone has more than one count but fewer than ten. CDR3 sequence reads: CASSESPSYEQYF. The DNA of the CDR3 is TGCGCCAGCAGCGAGTCCCCCTCCTACGAGCAGTACTTC. The chain recombines TRBV5-1 with TRBJ2-7; D is unresolved. CDR1 SGHRS and CDR2 YFSETQ come from the germline V gene. CDR3 length: 13 amino acids. V was clipped by 4 bases and J by 0 bases, with 8 bases between them. Supplemented by reference TRBV5-1 and TRBJ2-7, the full variable domain reads KAGVTQTPRYLIKTRGQQVTLSCSPISGHRSVSWYQQTPGQGLQFLFEYFSETQRNKGNFPGRFSGRQFSNSRSEMNVSTLELGDSALYLCASSESPSYEQYFGPGTRLTVT.

V gene TRBV6-5 combines with J gene TRBJ2-3; 7 nucleotides line up with TRBD2. The trim removed 2 bases at V and 4 bases at J, leaving 9 bases unmatched. The CDR3 has 16 amino acids. Germline assignment: CDR1 MNHEY and CDR2 SVGAGI. Written as DNA, the CDR3 is TGTGCCAGCAGTTACCAGAAGACTAGCATAGCAGATACGCAGTATTTT. Translated, it gives CASSYQKTSIADTQYF.

The gene calls are TRBV2 and TRBJ1-5, with 8 bases lining up with TRBD1. Trimming at V came to 4 bases and at J to 1 base, leaving 3 bases not matched to a gene. This CDR3 has 15 residues. CDR1 is SNHLY and CDR2 is FYNNEI in the germline V gene. The CDR3 reads CASSAQGASNQPQHF. CDR3 DNA sequence: TGTGCCAGCAGTGCGCAGGGGGCAAGCAATCAGCCCCAGCATTTT. Full variable domain (outside the CDR3, taken from reference TRBV2 and TRBJ1-5): EPEVTQTPSHQVTQMGQEVILRCVPISNHLYFYWYRQILGQKVEFLVSFYNNEISEKSEIFDDQFSVERPDGSNFTLKIRSTKLEDSAMYFCASSAQGASNQPQHFGDGTRLSIL.

The rearrangement uses TRBV5-1 and TRBJ2-3, with 8 bases aligning to TRBD2. This CDR3 spans 16 amino acids. Germline V CDR1 and CDR2: SGHRS, YFSETQ. V shed 0 bases and J 1 base; nucleotides not matched to a gene: 4. This CDR3 is CASSLAQAGGTDTQYF. CDR3 nucleotides: TGCGCCAGCAGCTTGGCCCAAGCGGGGGGCACAGATACGCAGTATTTT.

The chain links TRBV9 to TRBJ1-2; TRBD1 might be the D (5 bases). Trimming removed 5 bases from V and 2 bases from J, with 10 bases in between. The CDR3 sequence is 13 residues long. Germline V CDR1 and CDR2: SGDLS, YYNGEE. The CDR3 loop reads CASSSDRNYGYTF. The CDR3 nucleotides are TGTGCCAGCAGTTCCGACAGAAACTATGGCTACACCTTC.

This clone was counted between two and nine times. The rearrangement links TRBV18 to TRBJ1-1; a weak D match, TRBD1 (5 bases). Trimming took 3 bases from V and 4 from J, leaving 15 bases between them. The CDR3 is 15 residues long. Germline V lookup: CDR1 KGHSH, CDR2 LQKENI. CDR3 sequence (DNA): TGTGCCAGCTCACCTACAGTAGGGGCCCGCACTGAAGCTTTCTTT. Protein sequence: CASSPTVGARTEAFF.

The rearrangement links TRBV30 to TRBJ1-2; D is undetermined. Trimming stripped 0 bases from V and 4 bases from J, with 12 bases between. Germline CDR1 GTSNPN, CDR2 SVGIG (reference sequence). The CDR3 consists of 14 residues. The chain's CDR3 is CAWSVPRFPYGYTF. The DNA of the CDR3 is TGTGCCTGGAGTGTACCTAGGTTTCCCTATGGCTACACCTTC.

The J gene is TRBJ2-7, the V gene TRBV27; the match to TRBD1 covers 7 bases. The CDR3 is 13 residues long. V lost 4 bases to trimming and J lost 4 bases; unmatched junction nucleotides: 4. Per germline, CDR1 MNHEY and CDR2 SMNVEV (reference sequence). The CDR3 is CASSYSRGYEQYF. The CDR3 DNA reads as TGTGCCAGCAGTTACTCCAGGGGGTACGAGCAGTACTTC.

The V call is TRBV15, the J call TRBJ1-2; tentative D call: TRBD1 (6 bases). The CDR3 runs 15 residues. The V and J ends lost 1 base and 4 bases respectively, with 13 bases between them. In germline, CDR1 is LNHNV, CDR2 YYDKDF (reference sequence). The CDR3: CATSRGSGQIYGYTF. The CDR3 region has the DNA TGTGCCACCAGCAGAGGGTCTGGACAGATCTATGGCTACACCTTC.

The rearrangement uses TRBV7-2 and TRBJ2-2; 7 nucleotides align to TRBD1. Germline trimming cut 1 base from V and 0 bases from J; bases unmatched to any gene: 11. The CDR3 length is 19 residues. CDR1 is SGHTA, CDR2 FQGNSA, per germline. Here the CDR3 reads CASSLERGRLIANTGELFF. The DNA of the CDR3 is TGTGCCAGCAGCTTAGAGAGGGGGCGACTTATCGCGAACACCGGGGAGCTGTTTTTT.